The 7 T cell receptor beta chains in this list originate from one sample, sequenced in a study of blood T cell repertoires in COVID-19 (dated by TCRdb to 2019 to 2021). Library prep was done by the immunoSEQ multiplex PCR assay. The clones in this table, taken by TCRdb from immuneACCESS, are in-frame only. Not every clone is retained; where verified, under half of the shortfall comes from an unresolved V gene, and the cause of the rest is unknown. Counted in this sample were 200,000 to 300,000 clones; about 90% of them appeared once. The top ten hold just over 7% of the sample. The sequenced sample consisted of peripheral blood. The receptors originated from a man in his sixties who had recovered from COVID-19.

V is TRBV2 and J is TRBJ2-7; weak D call: TRBD2 (7 bases). The ends were cut back, 6 bases at V and 4 bases at J, with 13 bases in the middle. Per the germline V gene, CDR1 is SNHLY and CDR2 is FYNNEI. The CDR3 totals 13 residues. In DNA form, the CDR3 reads TGTGCCAGCAGGGACAGCGGGGTTTACGAGCAGTACTTC. It is translated as CASRDSGVYEQYF.

The chain combines TRBV30 with TRBJ1-2; a weak D match, TRBD1 (6 bases). The V gene's germline CDR1 is GTSNPN and CDR2 SVGIG (reference sequence). CDR3 length equals 11 residues. Trimming left V 2 bases short and J 14 bases short, with 15 bases between. CDR3 coding DNA: TGTGCCTGGAGTAGGGGGGGTGGAAGTACCTTC. Translation gives CAWSRGGGSTF.

This clone was observed a few times. This sequence joins TRBV27 and TRBJ1-1; 9 nucleotides line up with TRBD1. The length of the CDR3 is 17 residues. Looked up from germline, CDR1 is MNHEY and CDR2 is SMNVEV (reference sequence). The trim removed 4 bases at V and 6 bases at J, leaving 15 bases unmatched. The CDR3 sequence: CASSYTGTGWGVAEAFF. In nucleotides, the CDR3 is TGTGCCAGCAGTTATACCGGGACAGGGTGGGGGGTCGCTGAAGCTTTCTTT.

The V call is TRBV11-3, the J call TRBJ2-3, with 8 bases matching TRBD1. The germline CDR1 and CDR2 sequences are SGHNT and YENEEA. Unmatched junction bases numbered 1, after V lost 5 bases and J lost 0 bases. This CDR3 is built from 14 residues. The chain's CDR3 is CASSRDRSTDTQYF. CDR3 bases: TGTGCCAGCAGCCGGGACAGGAGCACAGATACGCAGTATTTT.

The chain couples TRBV10-1 to TRBJ2-1, with a weak D call TRBD2 (6 bases). The CDR3 length is 15 residues. The V gene lost 3 bases and the J gene lost 5 bases, with 14 bases spanning the gap. Germline loops: CDR1 WNHNN, CDR2 SYGVQD (reference sequence). The CDR3 reads CASSDVEGTDNEQFF. The CDR3 DNA sequence: TGCGCCAGCAGTGATGTGGAGGGAACGGACAATGAGCAGTTCTTC.

This clone was found a few times. This chain connects TRBV6-1 to TRBJ2-5, with D possibly TRBD1 on 6 matching bases. CDR1 MNHNS and CDR2 SASEGT come from the germline V gene. This CDR3 has 14 amino acids. Trimming removed 1 base from V and 5 bases from J, with 11 bases in between. CDR3 in amino acids: CASSEGPRGETQYF. For the CDR3, the DNA is TGTGCCAGCAGTGAAGGTCCGAGGGGGGAGACCCAGTACTTC.

The chain couples TRBV3-1 (or the pseudogene TRBV3-2) to TRBJ1-4, with TRBD1 identical over 10 bases. This CDR3 comprises 16 residues. Per the germline V gene, CDR1 is LGHDT and CDR2 is YNNKEL (reference sequence). The V and J ends lost 3 bases and 4 bases, in that order; junction bases with no gene match: 5. CDR3 in DNA: TGTGCCAGCAGCCATATGGGGACAGGGGTTAATGAAAAACTGTTTTTT. This gives the protein CASSHMGTGVNEKLFF.